This T cell receptor (beta chain) was found in a study of blood T cell repertoires in COVID-19. Study information: Italy, Spain and the United States were the sources of the convalescent and acute COVID-19 samples.

V lost 0 bases to trimming and J lost 6 bases, with 9 bases between them. The germline CDR1 and CDR2 sequences are SGDLS and YYNGEE. This CDR3 contains 14 residues. In the source study's methods: Estimation of nucleated cell counts relied on the amplification of reference gene primers. Generated by immunoSEQ multiplex PCR, the TCRdb table keeps only in-frame clones and is missing some. That table furnishes V, J and clone size, whereas the DNA furnished D and trimming. This sample yields roughly 97,000 clones, of which roughly four fifths are seen a single time; roughly 5% belongs to the top ten. The source of this sequence is a man aged 55-75 years with acute or convalescent COVID-19. Sequenced sample: peripheral blood. V usage is TRBV9 and J usage is TRBJ2-2; D call uncertain. The chain's CDR3 is CASSVVLSSGELFF. CDR3 DNA sequence: TGTGCCAGCAGCGTAGTATTGAGTTCCGGGGAGCTGTTTTTT.